The 25 T cell receptor beta chains below were found in one sample sequenced in a study of T-cell memory formation after mild COVID-19. TCRdb independently ran MiXCR on the 5' RACE reads; one entry per CDR3 protein. The table lists 340,000 or so distinct CDR3 sequences, 10% to 15% of them singletons. Specimen: PBMCs or a T cell subset sorted from them (not recorded which). These receptors were collected from a man younger than 30 who had mild COVID-19 (a few samples of this study predate the infection). Cell type and time point are not known.

This chain connects TRBV4-1 to TRBJ1-3, with D hard to call. The CDR3 runs 16 residues. V lost 1 base and J 2 bases, leaving 12 bases between the germline ends. Germline V gene data show CDR1 as MGHRA and CDR2 as YSYEKL. CDR3 region: CASSQAGVEAGNTIYF. The CDR3 region has the DNA TGCGCCAGCAGCCAAGCTGGGGTGGAGGCTGGAAACACCATATATTTT.

The chain employs TRBV7-2 and TRBJ2-1; D gene uncertain. The CDR3 sequence is 14 residues long. Per germline, CDR1 SGHTA and CDR2 FQGNSA. V was cut by 5 bases and J by 1 base, with 9 bases left in between. The CDR3 sequence is CASSLMLSYNEQFF. CDR3 DNA sequence: TGTGCCAGCAGCCTTATGCTATCCTACAATGAGCAGTTCTTC.

This clonotype was seen a handful of times. The gene calls are TRBV6-2 or TRBV6-3 and TRBJ2-1, with TRBD2 identical over 13 bases. The CDR3 extends over 16 amino acids. Trimming at V came to 5 bases and at J to 9 bases, leaving 10 bases not matched to a gene. Per the germline V gene, CDR1 is MNHEY and CDR2 is SVGEGT. CDR3 nucleotides: TGTGCCAGCAGTCCACAACGGACTAGCGGGGGATTTGAGCAGTTCTTC. Encoded protein: CASSPQRTSGGFEQFF.

This clonotype appeared many times. For the CDR3, the DNA is TGCGCCAGCAGCTATACCTCGGGCATTCAGTACTTC. Protein sequence: CASSYTSGIQYF. This chain connects TRBV4-3 to TRBJ2-4; no definite D call. Trimming shortened V by 5 bases and J by 9 bases, and 11 bases separated the two germline ends. The germline CDR1 and CDR2 sequences are LGHNA and YSLEER. This CDR3 is built from 12 residues.

V and J are TRBV7-9 and TRBJ2-5, with TRBD2 identical over 12 bases. The germline CDR1 and CDR2 sequences are SEHNR and FQNEAQ (reference sequence). The trim removed 5 bases at V and 0 bases at J, leaving 4 bases unmatched. The CDR3 has 16 residues. The CDR3 DNA reads as TGTGCCAGCAGCGCCGGACTAGCGGGGTACCAAGAGACCCAGTACTTC. This codes for CASSAGLAGYQETQYF.

This clonotype came up a few times. The gene calls are TRBV5-1 and TRBJ1-1; D is uncertain. The V gene's germline CDR1 is SGHRS and CDR2 YFSETQ. Trimming cost V 4 bases and J 5 bases, with 18 bases left between them. The length of the CDR3 is 15 residues. In DNA form, the CDR3 reads TGCGCCAGCAGCGAGCCGGACCCGGTGAGGACTGAAGCTTTCTTT. Translating it yields CASSEPDPVRTEAFF.

The chain recombines TRBV4-3 with TRBJ2-1, with a weak D call TRBD2 (7 bases). CDR3 size: 17 residues. The V gene lost 0 bases and the J gene lost 5 bases, with 17 bases spanning the gap. CDR1 LGHNA and CDR2 YSLEER come from the germline V gene. CDR3 coding DNA: TGCGCCAGCAGCCAAGACCTCTCGGACAGCGGGGACAATGAGCAGTTCTTC. As protein: CASSQDLSDSGDNEQFF.

Only a few counts were recorded for this clonotype. The V and J genes are TRBV9 and TRBJ1-5; possible D gene TRBD1, 5 bases. V lost 2 bases and J 0 bases, leaving 9 bases between the germline ends. The germline gives CDR1 SGDLS, CDR2 YYNGEE. The CDR3 covers 15 residues. The CDR3 DNA sequence: TGTGCCAGCAGCGTCGGAGACAGTAGCAATCAGCCCCAGCATTTT. Translation gives CASSVGDSSNQPQHF.

This clonotype was counted ten times or more. The V and J genes are TRBV7-2 and TRBJ2-1, with 13 positions matching TRBD2. V gave up 1 base and J gave up 9 bases; unmatched junction bases: 3. The CDR3 length is 15 residues. CDR1 is SGHTA and CDR2 is FQGNSA in the germline V gene. The CDR3 sequence: CASSLVTSGGGEQFF. In DNA, the CDR3 is TGTGCCAGCAGCTTAGTCACTAGCGGGGGGGGTGAGCAGTTCTTC.

The table lists this clonotype with a few counts. The chain links TRBV28 to TRBJ2-7; 8 positions match TRBD2. From germline, CDR1 is MDHEN and CDR2 SYDVKM. With 3 bases clipped from V and 3 bases from J, the junction kept 4 bases outside the gene matches. CDR3 length equals 14 residues. CDR3 sequence: CASSFSGTSYEQYV. CDR3 coding DNA: TGTGCCAGCAGTTTCTCGGGGACTAGCTACGAGCAGTACGTC.

This clonotype has just a few counts. The rearrangement links TRBV12-3 or TRBV12-4 to TRBJ2-5; a possible D gene is TRBD2 (5 bases). The germline V and J ends were trimmed by 0 bases and 1 base, with 9 bases remaining between them. The CDR3 extends over 15 amino acids. The CDR3 DNA reads TGTGCCAGCAGTTTAGCGTGGGGAGTCCAAGAGACCCAGTACTTC. Amino acid sequence: CASSLAWGVQETQYF.

Only a few counts were recorded for this clonotype. This sequence joins TRBV10-2 and TRBJ2-1; D is unresolved. This CDR3 is built from 12 residues. Germline CDR1 is WSHSY and CDR2 is SAAADI. Between the trimmed V and J ends, which lost 0 bases and 9 bases, there was a span of 6 bases. CDR3 nucleotides: TGCGCCAGCAGTGAGTCGTGGGGTGAGCAGTTCTTC. Amino acid sequence: CASSESWGEQFF.

This clonotype was observed a few times. This sequence joins TRBV20-1 and TRBJ2-7; a possible D gene is TRBD2 (5 bases). V was cut by 3 bases and J by 3 bases, with 12 bases left in between. This CDR3 is 13 amino acids long. Looked up from germline, CDR1 is DFQATT and CDR2 is SNEGSKA (reference sequence). CDR3 bases: TGCAGTGCTAGCGGGGAGCTCCGCTACGAGCAGTACGTC. Translated, it gives CSASGELRYEQYV.

The chain carries TRBV29-1 and TRBJ2-5; 9 bases are shared with TRBD1. Germline V gene sequence: CDR1 SQVTM, CDR2 ANQGSEA. CDR3 length: 15 residues. Losses at the gene ends were 7 bases for V and 2 bases for J; bases not matched to a gene: 11. In DNA, the CDR3 is TGCAGCGGCTACGATACAGGGGGCAGGCAAGAGACCCAGTACTTC. It yields the protein CSGYDTGGRQETQYF.

The table lists this clonotype with a few counts. The rearrangement joins TRBV7-9 to TRBJ2-3, with TRBD1 as a possible D gene (5 bases). The germline V gene encodes CDR1 SEHNR and CDR2 FQNEAQ (reference sequence). This CDR3 has 14 amino acids. V was pared by 5 bases and J by 0 bases, with 9 bases between. CDR3 region: CASSPTGSTDTQYF. The CDR3 bases are TGTGCCAGCAGCCCTACAGGAAGCACAGATACGCAGTATTTT.

This clonotype was picked up a small number of times. The CDR3 loop reads CSARMGGGYEQYV. The CDR3 DNA sequence: TGCAGTGCTAGGATGGGGGGCGGGTACGAGCAGTACGTC. The chain links TRBV20-1 to TRBJ2-7; D might be TRBD1 or TRBD2, each matching 6 bases. Germline loops: CDR1 DFQATT, CDR2 SNEGSKA (reference sequence). This CDR3 is 13 amino acids long. The ends were cut back, 3 bases at V and 4 bases at J, with 13 bases in the middle.

In its sample, this clonotype was seen a few times. The chain employs TRBV5-4 and TRBJ2-5, with TRBD1 identical over 10 bases. Germline loops: CDR1 SGHNT, CDR2 YYREEE (reference sequence). This CDR3 contains 15 residues. With 0 bases clipped from V and 5 bases from J, the junction kept 4 bases outside the gene matches. CDR3 in amino acids: CASSLATGGQETQYF. The CDR3, as DNA: TGTGCCAGCAGCTTGGCGACAGGGGGCCAGGAGACCCAGTACTTC.

This clonotype was recorded many times. This chain uses TRBV20-1 with TRBJ2-3; 8 bases map to TRBD2. Per the germline V gene, CDR1 is DFQATT and CDR2 is SNEGSKA (reference sequence). V was clipped by 0 bases and J by 1 base; unmatched bases: 3. The CDR3 extends over 15 amino acids. The CDR3 reads CSARDPAGGTDTQYF. CDR3 DNA: TGCAGTGCTAGAGATCCAGCGGGGGGCACAGATACGCAGTATTTT.

This clonotype was seen at least ten times. V usage is TRBV20-1 and J usage is TRBJ2-1, with 8 nucleotides matching TRBD1. From germline, CDR1 is DFQATT and CDR2 SNEGSKA (reference sequence). J lost 5 bases, V lost 3 bases, and 15 bases had no gene match. This CDR3 region has 17 residues. CDR3 in amino acids: CSASPVEGQGYHNEQFF. CDR3 sequence (DNA): TGCAGTGCTAGTCCTGTTGAAGGACAGGGCTATCACAATGAGCAGTTCTTC.

The chain carries TRBV21-1 and TRBJ2-7; the tabulated D call, TRBD2, remains unverified against the DNA. TRBV21-1 is labeled a pseudogene. The CDR3 loop spans 16 amino acids. The CDR3 here is CASSKAKGSGAYEQYV. CDR3 sequence (DNA): TGTGCCAGCAGCAAAGCGAAGGGGAGCGGGGCCTACGAGCAGTACGTC.

The table lists this clonotype with a few counts. The chain employs TRBV29-1 and TRBJ2-5; TRBD2 might be the D (6 bases). This CDR3 spans 13 amino acids. CDR1 SQVTM and CDR2 ANQGSEA come from the germline V gene. V lost 8 bases to trimming and J lost 0 bases, with 13 bases between them. For the CDR3, the DNA is TGCAGCACCACCTCTAGCGACCAAGAGACCCAGTACTTC. Amino acid sequence: CSTTSSDQETQYF.

The chain has TRBV15 and TRBJ2-2; TRBD1 might be the D (5 bases). The germline V gene encodes CDR1 LNHNV and CDR2 YYDKDF (reference sequence). The CDR3 is 15 residues long. V was shortened by 5 bases and J by 6 bases, with 16 bases between the two germline ends. The CDR3 spells CATSYVGRAAGELFF. DNA for the CDR3: TGTGCCACCAGCTATGTGGGCAGGGCAGCCGGGGAGCTGTTTTTT. Full variable domain (rest looked up from reference TRBV15 and TRBJ2-2): DAMVIQNPRYQVTQFGKPVTLSCSQTLNHNVMYWYQQKSSQAPKLLFHYYDKDFNNEADTPDNFQSRRPNTSFCFLDIRSPGLGDTAMYLCATSYVGRAAGELFFGEGSRLTVL.

For the CDR3, the DNA is TGCAGTGCAAAGGCCGGGACAGGGGGGGACTACGAGCAGTACTTC. Protein sequence: CSAKAGTGGDYEQYF. This rearrangement joins TRBV20-1 to TRBJ2-7; the match to TRBD1 covers 11 bases. The V segment lost 6 bases and the J segment 3 bases; nucleotides outside the gene matches: 10. CDR1 is DFQATT and CDR2 is SNEGSKA in the germline V gene (reference sequence). The CDR3 covers 15 residues.

This clonotype was detected only a few times. V is TRBV20-1 and J is TRBJ2-3, with D unclear. Germline assignment: CDR1 DFQATT and CDR2 SNEGSKA (reference sequence). The CDR3 has 17 residues. Trimming removed 5 bases from V and 3 bases from J, with 24 bases in between. CDR3 in amino acids: CSAPGLTHPPFTDTQYF. Here the CDR3 DNA reads TGCAGTGCTCCGGGCCTAACCCACCCCCCATTTACAGATACGCAGTATTTT.

The table lists this clonotype with many counts. The rearrangement uses TRBV5-1 and TRBJ2-3; D could derive from TRBD1 or TRBD2 (5 bases each). From germline, CDR1 is SGHRS and CDR2 YFSETQ. CDR3 length equals 15 residues. Trimming shortened V by 4 bases and J by 4 bases, and 16 bases separated the two germline ends. The CDR3 is CASSRTPQEADTQYF. CDR3 coding DNA: TGCGCCAGCAGCCGGACGCCACAGGAGGCAGATACGCAGTATTTT.